Below are 31 T cell receptor beta chains sequenced from a single sample in a study of OX40 agonist ivuxolimab in advanced cancers. The data were produced by immunoSEQ multiplex PCR, yet TCRdb's version contains in-frame clones alone and is incomplete. The profile shows tens of thousands of clones, more than 75% of them singletons. The sequencing here drew on CD4+ or CD8+ T cells sorted from blood, taken in a trial of the OX40 agonist ivuxolimab. These receptor sequences come from an adult with an advanced solid tumor such as melanoma, head and neck, liver or kidney cancer.

To note about this clone: Other DNA sequences in this specimen translate into the identical CDR3. V usage is TRBV5-1 and J usage is TRBJ1-2; 10 bases line up with TRBD1. The junction had 2 bases not matched to a gene; V was cut back by 4 bases and J by 2 bases. CDR3 length equals 14 residues. Germline-derived CDR1 and CDR2 are SGHRS and YFSETQ. The CDR3 sequence is CASSLGQGNYGYTF. For the CDR3, the DNA is TGCGCCAGCAGCCTGGGACAGGGGAACTATGGCTACACCTTC.

The chain has TRBV6-5 and TRBJ1-1, with a tentative D call TRBD1 (6 bases). Trimming stripped 5 bases from V and 5 bases from J, with 15 bases between. CDR1 MNHEY and CDR2 SVGAGI come from the germline V gene. The CDR3 extends over 14 amino acids. The CDR3 DNA follows: TGTGCCAGCAGTACTCGGGGGGCAGGTACTGAAGCTTTCTTT. It encodes CASSTRGAGTEAFF.

This clone occurred once. The CDR3 is CASSMVKGDNEQFF. DNA for the CDR3: TGTGCCAGTAGTATGGTTAAGGGAGACAATGAGCAGTTCTTC. The rearrangement uses TRBV19 and TRBJ2-1, with D possibly being TRBD2 (5 bases). The V gene lost 3 bases and the J gene lost 5 bases, with 11 bases spanning the gap. This CDR3 region has 14 residues. CDR1 and CDR2 from the germline V gene are LNHDA and SQIVND (reference sequence).

The chain couples TRBV7-9 to TRBJ2-2; the match to TRBD2 covers 7 bases. The CDR3 length is 15 residues. Trimming at V came to 2 bases and at J to 3 bases, leaving 3 bases not matched to a gene. CDR1 is SEHNR, CDR2 FQNEAQ, per germline (reference sequence). CDR3 sequence (DNA): TGTGCCAGCAGCTTATCAGGGAGGGACACCGGGGAGCTGTTTTTT. This gives the protein CASSLSGRDTGELFF.

The rearrangement uses TRBV25-1 and TRBJ1-2; tentative D call: TRBD1 (6 bases). With 3 bases removed from V and 8 bases from J, the gap between germline ends came to 13 bases. Germline V gene lookup returns CDR1 MGHDK and CDR2 SYGVNS. The CDR3 has 13 amino acids. The chain's CDR3 is CASSDRGRRGYTF. The CDR3 nucleotides read TGTGCCAGCAGTGACCGGGGGCGCCGGGGCTACACCTTC.

The CDR3, as DNA: TGTGCCAGCAGCTTAGGGCCGGCACCCGGGGATGAAGCTTTCTTT. Protein sequence: CASSLGPAPGDEAFF. V usage is TRBV7-8 and J usage is TRBJ1-1; D not resolved. V lost 1 base and J lost 7, with 16 bases in between. Germline V gene lookup returns CDR1 SGHVS and CDR2 FQNEAQ. The CDR3 consists of 15 residues.

V usage is TRBV7-8 and J usage is TRBJ2-7; a possible D gene is TRBD1 (5 bases). This CDR3 region has 14 residues. Germline V gives CDR1 SGHVS, CDR2 FQNEAQ. Deletions cut 2 bases from V and 3 bases from J, with 11 bases between. The CDR3 protein is CASSLLKGYYEQYV. In nucleotides, the CDR3 is TGTGCCAGCAGCTTATTGAAGGGGTACTACGAGCAGTACGTC.

The chain has TRBV15 and TRBJ1-5; TRBD1 might be the D (6 bases). Germline V gene lookup returns CDR1 LNHNV and CDR2 YYDKDF (reference sequence). The CDR3 sequence is 18 residues long. V shed 5 bases and J shed 1 base, with 21 bases lying between them. The CDR3 region is CATSESTGWGVSNQPQHF. The CDR3 nucleotides read TGTGCCACCAGCGAGTCAACAGGGTGGGGTGTAAGCAATCAGCCCCAGCATTTT.

This chain connects TRBV2 to TRBJ1-2; D is unresolved. This CDR3 spans 12 amino acids. V lost 7 bases to trimming and J lost 4 bases, with 10 bases between them. From germline, CDR1 is SNHLY and CDR2 FYNNEI. The CDR3: CASTRQSYGYTF. The CDR3 coding sequence is TGTGCCAGCACGCGGCAAAGCTATGGCTACACCTTC.

This chain connects TRBV7-6 to TRBJ2-2; D unclear. V dropped 0 bases and J dropped 5 bases, with 13 bases sitting between them. Germline V gene lookup returns CDR1 SGHVS and CDR2 FNYEAQ. The CDR3 consists of 16 residues. In nucleotides, the CDR3 is TGTGCCAGCAGCTTAGCCGGTACGGGCTGGACCGGGGAGCTGTTTTTT. Translating gives CASSLAGTGWTGELFF.

CDR3 sequence: CASSFYPGQGYNEQFF. The CDR3 DNA follows: TGCGCCAGCAGCTTCTACCCGGGACAGGGCTACAATGAGCAGTTCTTC. The gene calls are TRBV5-1 and TRBJ2-1; 9 positions agree with TRBD1. This CDR3 has 16 amino acids. Germline-derived CDR1 and CDR2 are SGHRS and YFSETQ. Losses at the gene ends were 2 bases for V and 3 bases for J; bases not matched to a gene: 6.

The gene calls are TRBV27 and TRBJ2-2; D gene unclear. Trimming left V 6 bases short and J 2 bases short, with 16 bases between. The length of the CDR3 is 16 residues. From germline, CDR1 is MNHEY and CDR2 SMNVEV (reference sequence). CDR3 in amino acids: CASRRNSPRNTGELFF. The CDR3 DNA reads TGTGCCAGCAGACGGAATTCGCCGAGAAACACCGGGGAGCTGTTTTTT.

The rearrangement uses TRBV5-6 and TRBJ2-6; 10 positions agree with TRBD1. The germline CDR1 and CDR2 sequences are SGHDT and YYEEEE. V trimming: 4 bases; J trimming: 2 bases; junction bases outside the gene matches: 6. The CDR3 totals 17 residues. DNA for the CDR3: TGTGCCAGCAGCCGACAGGGGGCCCCACCTGGGGCCAACGTCCTGACTTTC. It translates to CASSRQGAPPGANVLTF.

The CDR3 nucleotides read TGCGCCAGCAGCTTGGCCGTCGCGGGGGCCTACACAGATACGCAGTATTTT. As protein: CASSLAVAGAYTDTQYF. This sequence joins TRBV5-1 and TRBJ2-3, with D possibly being TRBD2 (7 bases). The V end lost 0 bases, the J end lost 2 bases, and 16 bases lay between the germline ends. CDR3 length: 17 amino acids. Germline CDR1 reads SGHRS; CDR2 reads YFSETQ.

This chain uses TRBV7-3 with TRBJ2-1; no clear D gene. CDR3 length equals 15 residues. Trimming left V 5 bases short and J 4 bases short, with 15 bases between. The germline V gene encodes CDR1 SGHTA and CDR2 FQGTGA. The CDR3 here is CASSPAASYYNEQFF. The CDR3 DNA follows: TGTGCCAGCAGCCCCGCGGCTAGTTATTACAATGAGCAGTTCTTC. Full variable domain (rest looked up from reference TRBV7-3 and TRBJ2-1): GAGVSQTPSNKVTEKGKYVELRCDPISGHTALYWYRQSLGQGPEFLIYFQGTGAADDSGLPNDRFFAVRPEGSVSTLKIQRTERGDSAVYLCASSPAASYYNEQFFGPGTRLTVL.

The rearrangement uses TRBV28 and TRBJ2-4; 10 bases line up with TRBD2. Germline V gene lookup returns CDR1 MDHEN and CDR2 SYDVKM. CDR3 size: 14 residues. V gave up 5 bases and J gave up 9 bases; unmatched junction bases: 7. CDR3: CASSASGSKVIQYF. In DNA form, the CDR3 reads TGTGCCAGCAGTGCTAGCGGGAGTAAGGTCATTCAGTACTTC.

The V call is TRBV14, the J call TRBJ1-1; possibly TRBD1 for D (5 bases). The CDR3 totals 14 residues. Germline CDR1 and CDR2: SGHDN and FVKESK. The V end lost 4 bases, the J end lost 0 bases, and 9 bases lay between the germline ends. The CDR3 spells CASSPPGMNTEAFF. In nucleotides, the CDR3 is TGTGCCAGCAGCCCCCCAGGGATGAACACTGAAGCTTTCTTT.

The V gene is TRBV7-9, the J gene TRBJ1-1; D is unclear. Germline-derived CDR1 and CDR2 are SEHNR and FQNEAQ (reference sequence). V was clipped by 5 bases and J by 4 bases, with 17 bases between them. CDR3 length equals 15 residues. The CDR3 reads CASSPVIGMRTEAFF. In DNA, the CDR3 is TGTGCCAGCAGCCCCGTGATCGGGATGCGCACTGAAGCTTTCTTT.

This chain links TRBV19 with TRBJ1-1; no reliable D call. Germline CDR1 LNHDA, CDR2 SQIVND (reference sequence). V lost 4 bases and J lost 4, with 10 bases in between. This CDR3 comprises 13 residues. DNA for the CDR3: TGTGCCAGTAGTAAAGGGAGGAGCACTGAAGCTTTCTTT. Its translation is CASSKGRSTEAFF.

The chain has TRBV28 and TRBJ2-7; D is uncertain. Germline values: CDR1 MDHEN, CDR2 SYDVKM. The germline V and J ends were trimmed by 2 bases and 4 bases, with 9 bases remaining between them. CDR3 length equals 13 residues. CDR3 sequence: CASSLRRVYEQYF. CDR3 nucleotide sequence: TGTGCCAGCAGTTTACGGAGAGTATACGAGCAGTACTTC.

The chain uses TRBV28 and TRBJ1-1, with D perhaps TRBD1 (6 bases). V dropped 5 bases and J dropped 2 bases, with 21 bases sitting between them. This CDR3 is built from 17 residues. Germline V gives CDR1 MDHEN, CDR2 SYDVKM. CDR3 DNA: TGTGCCAGCAGTCCGTCTAGGTCCTTCAGGGGAAACACTGAAGCTTTCTTT. It encodes CASSPSRSFRGNTEAFF.

The CDR3 region has the DNA TGTGCCAGCAGCCCGAGACAGCTCTATGGCTACACCTTC. As protein: CASSPRQLYGYTF. The chain is built from TRBV5-6 and TRBJ1-2; D may be TRBD1 (5 bases). Between the trimmed V and J ends, which lost 4 bases and 4 bases, there was a span of 11 bases. Germline V gene lookup returns CDR1 SGHDT and CDR2 YYEEEE. The CDR3 is 13 amino acids.

The gene calls are TRBV28 and TRBJ2-1, with 13 nucleotides matching TRBD2. This CDR3 has 15 amino acids. Germline loops: CDR1 MDHEN, CDR2 SYDVKM. V trimming: 9 bases; J trimming: 4 bases; junction bases outside the gene matches: 6. The CDR3 DNA is TGTGCCAGTATTACGGGACTAGCGGGGTACAATGAGCAGTTCTTC. Encoded protein: CASITGLAGYNEQFF.

The genes are TRBV5-1 and TRBJ1-1; D is unclear. This CDR3 is 14 amino acids long. Germline V gene lookup returns CDR1 SGHRS and CDR2 YFSETQ. Deletions cut 0 bases from V and 3 bases from J, with 9 bases between. The CDR3 DNA sequence: TGCGCCAGCAGCTTGGGCTACACCCACACTGAAGCTTTCTTT. This encodes CASSLGYTHTEAFF.

The rearrangement links TRBV4-1 to TRBJ2-7; D is ambiguous. Germline V gene sequence: CDR1 MGHRA, CDR2 YSYEKL. The V gene lost 1 base and the J gene lost 2 bases, with 18 bases spanning the gap. The CDR3 has 17 residues. The DNA for the CDR3 is TGCGCCAGCAGCCAAGCCCCTGGGCCGGGTAACACCTACGAGCAGTACTTC. This translates into CASSQAPGPGNTYEQYF.

This chain uses TRBV18 with TRBJ2-6; 9 nucleotides line up with TRBD1. J lost 0 bases, V lost 4 bases, and 13 bases had no gene match. The CDR3 covers 20 residues. Per the germline V gene, CDR1 is KGHSH and CDR2 is LQKENI. The CDR3 DNA reads as TGTGCCAGCTCACTATCAAATGCGGGACAGGGAAACTCTGGGGCCAACGTCCTGACTTTC. It translates to CASSLSNAGQGNSGANVLTF.

This clone was recorded once. The chain is built from TRBV15 and TRBJ2-1; D is unclear. The V and J ends lost 4 bases and 9 bases respectively, with 13 bases between them. This CDR3 is built from 13 residues. Germline V gene data show CDR1 as LNHNV and CDR2 as YYDKDF (reference sequence). CDR3 sequence (DNA): TGTGCCACCAGCATCGGTTCTAGTGGTGAGCAGTTCTTC. Translation gives CATSIGSSGEQFF.

The chain uses TRBV28 and TRBJ1-5; D is unclear. The germline V gene has CDR1 MDHEN and CDR2 SYDVKM. This CDR3 is built from 17 residues. Trimming removed 8 bases from V and 2 bases from J, with 22 bases in between. CDR3 sequence reads: CASRYMGRRVGNQPQHF. The CDR3 DNA reads TGTGCCAGCCGATATATGGGGAGGAGGGTGGGCAATCAGCCCCAGCATTTT.

The rearrangement links TRBV2 to TRBJ1-2, with D perhaps TRBD1 (5 bases). Germline V gene data show CDR1 as SNHLY and CDR2 as FYNNEI. Trimming shortened V by 7 bases and J by 4 bases, and 10 bases separated the two germline ends. The CDR3 is 12 residues long. The CDR3 sequence is CASTGTGYGYTF. Written as DNA, the CDR3 is TGTGCCAGCACCGGAACAGGCTATGGCTACACCTTC.

This chain connects TRBV4-1 to TRBJ2-3; D gene ambiguous. Germline CDR1 is MGHRA and CDR2 is YSYEKL. The CDR3 runs to 17 residues. V lost 0 bases and J lost 0, with 13 bases in between. CDR3 in amino acids: CASSQDGGGSSTDTQYF. The CDR3 DNA reads as TGCGCCAGCAGCCAAGATGGTGGCGGAAGTAGCACAGATACGCAGTATTTT.

The CDR3 DNA follows: TGTGCCAGCAGCTTAGACCAGCCATATGGCTACACCTTC. It is translated as CASSLDQPYGYTF. The chain has TRBV7-2 and TRBJ1-2; D gene ambiguous. Germline CDR1 and CDR2: SGHTA and FQGNSA. The CDR3 covers 13 residues. Trimming pared 1 base from V and 5 bases from J, leaving 8 bases between.